These 9 T cell receptor beta chains originate from one sample sequenced in a study of tumor-infiltrating lymphocytes in primary liver carcinoma. The researchers obtained blood RNA from unsorted whole blood and also extracted germline DNA. The template, roughly 0.45 ug total RNA, yielded TCR beta cDNA made with a constant-region primer. Modified slightly, ARM-PCR produced TCR beta libraries over three nested multiplex PCR rounds. Forward primers for TRBV1-TRBV30 and a C-beta reverse primer served the first two PCR rounds, at about 11 cycles each. TCRdb itself ran the multiplex PCR reads through MiXCR, one entry per CDR3 protein. The sample lists roughly 180,000 distinct CDR3 sequences, around 60% occurring once. The sample taken for sequencing was peripheral blood. The receptor source for this set is a middle-aged man with primary liver carcinoma and hepatitis B virus infection.

J is TRBJ2-2 and V is TRBV11-2; D gene unclear. CDR1 and CDR2 from the germline V gene are SGHAT and FQNNGV. V lost 9 bases to trimming and J lost 7 bases, with 18 bases between them. This CDR3 contains 14 residues. The CDR3 protein is CARSPQPPHGELFF. The CDR3 DNA is TGTGCCAGGAGCCCACAACCCCCCCACGGGGAGCTGTTTTTT.

A note on this clonotype: The junction shows a germline mismatch at one end, possibly a read error. The rearrangement uses TRBV24-1 and TRBJ2-7, with D possibly TRBD2 on 5 matching bases. This CDR3 comprises 12 residues. Germline CDR1 and CDR2: KGHDR and SFDVKD. For the CDR3, the DNA is TGTGCCGTCCCCAACGTCTTGGCTAGCCCACACTTC. Protein product: CAVPNVLASPHF.

A remark on this clonotype: Relative to the germline gene, one junction end is altered; a read error may explain this. The V call is TRBV11-2, the J call TRBJ2-7, with 9 positions matching TRBD2. In germline, CDR1 is SGHAT, CDR2 FQNNGV. This CDR3 is 14 amino acids long. The CDR3 loop is CTSSLSTSGGEQYF. CDR3 in DNA: TGTACCAGCAGCTTATCGACTAGCGGCGGCGAGCAGTACTTC.

Note on this clonotype: The junction does not match germline at one end; this may be a read error. The chain is built from TRBV11-2 and TRBJ2-1; either TRBD1 or TRBD2 may fit D (5 bases each). CDR1 SGHAT and CDR2 FQNNGV come from the germline V gene. CDR3 length equals 16 residues. The CDR3 is CASSLMSAPRGGEQLF. CDR3 nucleotide sequence: TGTGCCAGCAGCTTAATGTCGGCCCCACGGGGCGGTGAGCAGTTATTC. Combining the CDR3 with reference TRBV11-2 and TRBJ2-1 gives the whole variable domain EAGVAQSPRYKIIEKRQSVAFWCNPISGHATLYWYQQILGQGPKLLIQFQNNGVVDDSQLPKDRFSAERLKGVDSTLKIQPAKLEDSAVYLCASSLMSAPRGGEQLFGPGTRLTVL.

Note on this clonotype: At one of its ends the junction is not consistent with the germline gene, which may arise from a read error. CDR3 in DNA: TGTGCCAGCAGCTTGGAGGATCTGGAGATCCAGCACTTC. This codes for CASSLEDLEIQHF. This chain links TRBV5-5 with TRBJ2-5; no clear D gene. The CDR3 is 13 amino acids. Germline V gene data show CDR1 as SGHKS and CDR2 as YYEKEE (reference sequence).

The chain uses TRBV4-2 and TRBJ2-2; D not certain. The germline V and J ends were trimmed by 0 bases and 3 bases, with 2 bases remaining between them. The CDR3 is made up of 13 amino acids. Germline assignment: CDR1 LGHNA and CDR2 YNFKEQ. The CDR3 loop reads CASSQEYTGELFF. CDR3 bases: TGTGCCAGCAGCCAAGAGTACACCGGGGAGCTGTTTTTT.

Concerning this clonotype: The germline gene is not matched at one end of the junction; a read error may be the cause. The chain links TRBV29-1 to TRBJ2-5, with 8 bases that match TRBD2. The CDR3 covers 16 residues. Germline loops: CDR1 SQVTM, CDR2 ANQGSEA. The CDR3 nucleotides are TGCAGCGTCGATAGCGGGACTAACGGGAGTATTGGGACCCAGTGCTTC. This gives the protein CSVDSGTNGSIGTQCF.

This clonotype occurred once. An end of the junction differs from the germline gene, which may be a read error. This chain connects TRBV23-1 to TRBJ2-2; the match to TRBD1 covers 7 bases. TRBV23-1 is sorted into the ORF group, with uncertain function. There are 17 residues in the CDR3. In nucleotides, the CDR3 is TGCGCCACCAAAAAAAGGCGACAGGGAGCATTTACCGGGGAGCCGTTTTTT. Translated: CATKKRRQGAFTGEPFF.

With regard to this clonotype: One end of the junction is discordant with germline, which a read error may explain. The V gene is TRBV11-2, the J gene TRBJ2-7, with D perhaps assigned TRBD1 or TRBD2 (5 bases each). From germline, CDR1 is SGHAT and CDR2 FQNNGV. CDR3 length: 15 amino acids. The CDR3 loop reads CASSIAPGLAYEQYF. The CDR3, as DNA: TGTGCCAGCAGCATAGCGCCGGGGCTGGCCTACGAGCAATACTTC.